A single sample is the source of the 20 T cell receptor beta chains below, sequenced in a study of blood T cell repertoires in COVID-19. The table came from immunoSEQ multiplex PCR; TCRdb's copy has only in-frame clones and leaves some out. The sample lists more than 150,000 clones; roughly 89% were seen once. Sequences were obtained from peripheral blood. The receptors stem from a woman aged 18-29 years who had recovered from COVID-19.

This chain links TRBV7-3 with TRBJ1-1; maybe TRBD1 (5 bases). Germline CDR1 reads SGHTA; CDR2 reads FQGTGA. The CDR3 consists of 14 residues. Trimming shortened V by 2 bases and J by 4 bases, and 11 bases separated the two germline ends. The CDR3 reads CASSLSGGLTEAFF. In nucleotides, the CDR3 is TGTGCCAGCAGCTTATCGGGGGGACTCACTGAAGCTTTCTTT.

This clone was seen only once. The chain carries TRBV18 and TRBJ2-1, with D unresolved. Trimming removed 6 bases at V and 0 bases at J, with 9 bases between. Germline assignment: CDR1 KGHSH and CDR2 LQKENI. There are 14 residues in the CDR3. The CDR3 loop reads CASSQVSSYNEQFF. The CDR3 coding sequence is TGTGCCAGCTCGCAGGTCAGCTCCTACAATGAGCAGTTCTTC.

The genes are TRBV29-1 and TRBJ1-2; 9 bases match TRBD1. Germline CDR1 and CDR2: SQVTM and ANQGSEA. The V and J ends lost 7 bases and 2 bases, in that order; junction bases with no gene match: 5. The CDR3 is made up of 13 amino acids. The CDR3 nucleotides are TGCAGCGGGGGAGGACAGGGGAACTATGGCTACACCTTC. It yields the protein CSGGGQGNYGYTF.

The chain joins TRBV10-1 to TRBJ1-1; a possible D gene is TRBD1 (6 bases). CDR1 and CDR2 from the germline V gene are WNHNN and SYGVQD (reference sequence). The CDR3 totals 16 residues. Trimming left V 6 bases short and J 4 bases short, with 21 bases between. In DNA form, the CDR3 reads TGCGCCAGCAGCAGGAAGGGGCAGGGGATGGGCACTGAAGCTTTCTTT. It encodes CASSRKGQGMGTEAFF.

The chain recombines TRBV18 with TRBJ2-3, with 7 nucleotides matching TRBD1. The CDR3 is 15 residues long. Germline lookup yields CDR1 KGHSH and CDR2 LQKENI. J was trimmed by 6 bases and V by 5 bases; bases with no gene match: 11. The CDR3 sequence is CASSRQGGRSDTQYF. As DNA, the CDR3 is TGTGCCAGCTCAAGACAGGGCGGCAGGAGTGATACGCAGTATTTT.

This chain connects TRBV5-6 to TRBJ1-6; TRBD1 matches 10 bases. Unmatched junction bases numbered 7, after V lost 4 bases and J lost 9 bases. This CDR3 spans 15 amino acids. Germline CDR1 reads SGHDT; CDR2 reads YYEEEE. CDR3 sequence: CASSLPGQGISPLHF. The CDR3 DNA sequence: TGTGCCAGCAGCCTGCCGGGACAGGGGATTTCACCCCTCCACTTT.

V and J are TRBV19 and TRBJ2-7; TRBD2 matches 12 bases. The J segment lost 3 bases and the V segment lost 5 bases, leaving 2 bases of the junction unmatched. Germline-derived CDR1 and CDR2 are LNHDA and SQIVND (reference sequence). CDR3 length: 14 amino acids. CDR3 in DNA: TGTGCCAGTAGTGTGACTAGCGGGGGCTACGAGCAGTACTTC. It specifies CASSVTSGGYEQYF.

This clone was seen just once. The genes are TRBV6-5 and TRBJ1-6, with D unclear. Trimming pared 0 bases from V and 6 bases from J, leaving 9 bases between. CDR1 and CDR2 from the germline V gene are MNHEY and SVGAGI. CDR3 size: 15 residues. In DNA, the CDR3 is TGTGCCAGCAGTTACTCTAGTCCTACTAATTCACCCCTCCACTTT. Encoded protein: CASSYSSPTNSPLHF.

V and J are TRBV7-9 and TRBJ2-2; a possible D gene is TRBD2 (5 bases). The CDR3 extends over 12 amino acids. CDR1 and CDR2 from the germline V gene are SEHNR and FQNEAQ (reference sequence). The V gene lost 5 bases and the J gene lost 9 bases, with 10 bases spanning the gap. The DNA of the CDR3 is TGTGCCAGCAGCCTAGTCGGGAGGGAGCTGTTTTTT. Its protein product is CASSLVGRELFF.

The CDR3 spells CASSVGGRDTQYF. The CDR3 nucleotides are TGTGCCAGCAGCGTAGGTGGGAGAGATACGCAGTATTTT. The chain links TRBV9 to TRBJ2-3; perhaps TRBD2 as D (5 bases). In germline, CDR1 is SGDLS, CDR2 YYNGEE. The V and J ends lost 0 bases and 5 bases respectively, with 7 bases between them. The CDR3 totals 13 residues.

V is TRBV6-5 and J is TRBJ2-3; 14 bases are shared with TRBD2. The V segment lost 4 bases and the J segment 5 bases; nucleotides outside the gene matches: 5. Germline CDR1 is MNHEY and CDR2 is SVGAGI. CDR3 size: 16 residues. CDR3 region: CASSLTSGGAIDTQYF. In DNA form, the CDR3 reads TGTGCCAGCAGTTTGACTAGCGGGGGGGCAATAGATACGCAGTATTTT.

The J gene is TRBJ2-1, the V gene TRBV27; 10 bases fit TRBD2. Per the germline V gene, CDR1 is MNHEY and CDR2 is SMNVEV (reference sequence). With 6 bases clipped from V and 5 bases from J, the junction kept 10 bases outside the gene matches. The CDR3 is 16 residues long. The CDR3 spells CASRSLGTSEHNEQFF. Written as DNA, the CDR3 is TGTGCCAGCAGATCACTTGGGACTAGCGAACACAATGAGCAGTTCTTC.

Concerning this clone: With a much larger clone just one base away, this may be a read error. Other DNA sequences of this sample code for an identical CDR3. The chain has TRBV10-3 and TRBJ2-6, with 7 positions matching TRBD1. CDR3 length equals 17 residues. With 7 bases clipped from V and 17 bases from J, the junction kept 26 bases outside the gene matches. CDR1 and CDR2 (germline): ENHRY, SYGVKD. The CDR3 bases are TGTGCCATCACGGCCGCCCTCGACAGGGAATCTTTAGGGGTCTTGACTTTC. Protein: CAITAALDRESLGVLTF.

The chain recombines TRBV5-6 with TRBJ2-7; 8 nucleotides align to TRBD1. Unmatched junction bases numbered 17, after V lost 4 bases and J lost 5 bases. Germline CDR1 SGHDT, CDR2 YYEEEE. CDR3 length: 17 amino acids. CDR3 in amino acids: CASSRKPGQGGTDEQYF. The DNA of the CDR3 is TGTGCCAGCAGCCGGAAACCCGGACAGGGTGGTACAGACGAGCAGTACTTC.

The chain is built from TRBV4-1 and TRBJ1-3; no reliable D call. The CDR3 is made up of 15 amino acids. V was clipped by 1 base and J by 2 bases, with 9 bases between them. Germline assignment: CDR1 MGHRA and CDR2 YSYEKL. CDR3 nucleotide sequence: TGCGCCAGCAGCCAAGTAAGAGGGACTGGAAACACCATATATTTT. This gives the protein CASSQVRGTGNTIYF.

The chain is built from TRBV15 and TRBJ1-1; D remains ambiguous. CDR1 LNHNV and CDR2 YYDKDF come from the germline V gene (reference sequence). This CDR3 has 15 residues. V lost 0 bases to trimming and J lost 4 bases, with 12 bases between them. CDR3 sequence reads: CATSRDLMGGTEAFF. As DNA, the CDR3 is TGTGCCACCAGCAGAGATTTAATGGGAGGCACTGAAGCTTTCTTT.

The CDR3 sequence: CATSDRSGGAGETQYF. DNA for the CDR3: TGTGCCACCAGTGATAGAAGCGGGGGGGCCGGAGAGACCCAGTACTTC. V usage is TRBV24-1 and J usage is TRBJ2-5; 10 nucleotides line up with TRBD2. Germline V gene lookup returns CDR1 KGHDR and CDR2 SFDVKD. The CDR3 covers 16 residues. The V and J ends lost 3 bases and 4 bases, in that order; junction bases with no gene match: 7.

This chain connects TRBV19 to TRBJ1-1; the D gene is possibly TRBD1 (5 bases). The CDR3 is made up of 16 amino acids. V lost 5 bases and J 4 bases, leaving 20 bases between the germline ends. CDR1 is LNHDA, CDR2 SQIVND, per germline (reference sequence). In DNA form, the CDR3 reads TGTGCCAGTAGTCGCCCAGGGACTGGGAGCAGCACTGAAGCTTTCTTT. This encodes CASSRPGTGSSTEAFF.

The V and J genes are TRBV28 and TRBJ1-2, with 8 bases matching TRBD1. This CDR3 is 15 amino acids long. The germline V gene encodes CDR1 MDHEN and CDR2 SYDVKM. V trimming: 0 bases; J trimming: 8 bases; junction bases outside the gene matches: 8. In DNA, the CDR3 is TGTGCCAGCAGTTTATGGCACAGGGGGATGGGGGGCTACACCTTC. This sequence encodes CASSLWHRGMGGYTF.

V and J are TRBV6-2 or TRBV6-3 and TRBJ1-5, with D possibly being TRBD1 (5 bases). The CDR3 is 16 residues long. From germline, CDR1 is MNHEY and CDR2 SVGEGT. V was shortened by 6 bases and J by 7 bases, with 22 bases between the two germline ends. CDR3 sequence: CASSHHRQGGEQPQHF. The CDR3 DNA reads as TGTGCCAGCAGCCACCACCGGCAGGGCGGGGAACAGCCCCAGCATTTT.